The T cell receptor (beta chain) described here comes from a study of shared clonotypes between healthy human individuals. Study details: Contributing individuals were a couple of females and a few males aged 18 to 49.

For this clone: Its antigen is still unknown. This CDR3 is also generated by other DNA sequences in the sample.

The protocol was immunoSEQ multiplex PCR, while the TCRdb copy is restricted to in-frame clones and leaves out a portion. The table includes over 1.4 million clones, over 95% detected once. V gave up 0 bases and J gave up 4 bases; unmatched junction bases: 3. This CDR3 is 15 amino acids long. Germline CDR1 reads SGDLS; CDR2 reads YYNGEE. Study observations and caveats: An expected dependence of interdonor clonotype sharing on sequencing depth was noted. In the sorted subsets, rarefaction showed sequencing was incomplete despite large depth.

Into CD45RA+ naive and CD45RA-negative memory subsets, the CD4+ cells were split. V gene TRBV9 combines with J gene TRBJ2-1; 8 nucleotides agree with TRBD2. Sequencing was done on a sample of naive CD4+ T cells sorted from blood. Subset described: CD45RA+ positively selected. The clonotype comes from a man aged 25-45 years in good health. The CDR3 reads CASSVATSGYNEQFF. The CDR3 nucleotides read TGTGCCAGCAGCGTAGCTACTAGCGGATACAATGAGCAGTTCTTC. The full variable domain, its missing parts supplied by reference TRBV9 and TRBJ2-1, is DSGVTQTPKHLITATGQRVTLRCSPRSGDLSVYWYQQSLDQGLQFLIQYYNGEERAKGNILERFSAQQFPDLHSELNLSSLELGDSALYFCASSVATSGYNEQFFGPGTRLTVL.